This paragraph covers one TCR beta chain sequence. Its antigen remains unknown. It was with 60 Vbeta and 13 Jbeta primers that the PCR ran. Some clones are missing from TCRdb's copy, which holds only in-frame ones; the method was immunoSEQ multiplex PCR. The sample includes some 120,000 clones, roughly two thirds of them seen just once. The sample belongs to a study of cytomegalovirus exposure and HLA in healthy donors. In the study overall: T cells numbering some 170 million yielded more than 100 million unique TCR beta sequences in an earlier analysis. Findings and caveats of the study: Some TCR beta chains (roughly 150 of them) were listed as cytomegalovirus-associated. A later analysis showed that HLA-associated TCR beta chains had undergone more clonal expansion than equally common others. Researchers reported from a later analysis that most CMV-associated TCR beta chains appeared HLA-restricted.

This clonotype was obtained from a man aged 25 to 45 in good health and CMV-seropositive. The source material was PBMCs.

For the CDR3, the DNA is TGTGCCAGCAGCCAGCCAGGTAGTTTGGCAGATACGCAGTATTTT. It codes for CASSQPGSLADTQYF. This sequence joins TRBV7-6 and TRBJ2-3; D gene ambiguous. The length of the CDR3 is 15 residues. The V end lost 5 bases, the J end lost 4 bases, and 16 bases lay between the germline ends. CDR1 and CDR2 (germline): SGHVS, FNYEAQ.